The entry below describes one TCR beta chain. Antigen unknown. Sequencing templates came from extracted RNA that was reverse transcribed into cDNA. TCRdb's table, derived via immunoSEQ multiplex PCR, lists solely in-frame clones and lacks some. The table lists under 150,000 clones, 75% to 85% of them singletons. The ends were cut back, 4 bases at V and 4 bases at J, with 16 bases in the middle. CDR3 length: 15 amino acids. Germline assignment: CDR1 SGHDN and CDR2 FVKESK. The entry originates in a study of CD8+ T cells in alopecia areata. Treatment specified: oral pan-JAK inhibitor, 5-10 mg twice daily. Peripheral blood and lesional scalp punch biopsies came from alopecia areata patients. The study, taken as a whole, reports: While patients received tofacitinib, many expanded lesional clones remained present in scalp and blood. In lesional scalp, particularly from alopecia totalis/universalis, clonality was higher than in normal scalp. Among the top 100, expanded CD8+ clones were significantly decreased by tofacitinib, as was scalp clonality.

The material was CD8+ T cells sorted from blood, obtained at week 4, from a patient treated with tofacitinib. This receptor was obtained from a human donor with alopecia areata. The chain carries TRBV14 and TRBJ1-2; D not resolved. The CDR3 bases are TGTGCCAGCAGCCCTCAAGGGCCCTTACTCTATGGCTACACCTTC. It translates to CASSPQGPLLYGYTF.